The text below deals with one T cell receptor (beta chain). What antigen it recognizes has not been identified. No quality values exist for individual bases; no much larger clone is one base distant. The method was the immunoSEQ multiplex PCR assay. For the multiplex PCR, a mixture combining 60 forward primers for TCR Vbeta segments and 13 reverse primers for TCR Jbeta segments was used. A multiplex PCR assay on genomic DNA amplified the CDR3 region of rearranged TCR beta genes. The amplified TCR beta libraries were sequenced on the Illumina HiSeq System as 87-base-pair reads. Turning to the authors' computational methods: In a later analysis, tens of millions of unique TCR beta chains were counted across the 650 to 750 repertoires, and some 10 million of these chains were shared by at least two donors. To remove PCR and sequencing errors, raw reads were error-corrected and collapsed into unique sequences using a nearest-neighbor algorithm that merged closely related sequences. CDR3 sequences were aligned to IMGT reference sequences to assign V, D and J gene segments. For a sequence to be retained, a match of at least six nucleotides to both a V gene segment and a J gene segment was required. Rearrangements were classified as productive when the CDR3 lacked stop codons and remained in frame with V and J, and all other rearrangements were classified as non-productive. Following IMGT convention, CDR3 was defined as the stretch from the second conserved V-encoded cysteine to the conserved J-encoded phenylalanine. The earlier analysis of fewer than 750 of the donors excluded sequences that lacked an unambiguous match to a single V gene segment. An earlier analysis of some 610 of the donors called V segments functional above 56.7% productive rearrangements and segregating when the between-donor standard deviation exceeded 5%. A statistical classification framework was built for diagnosing cytomegalovirus status from the catalog of TCR beta chain sequences. In a later analysis, TCR nucleotide sequences were compared against IMGT/GENE-DB human TR gene sequences so that V and J genes could be assigned. In a later analysis, CDR3 sequences and most-parsimonious VDJ recombination scenarios were assigned using the TCRdist pipeline. In a later analysis, each TCR beta chain was defined by its CDR3 amino acid sequence together with its V-gene family, and reads lacking a unique V-gene family were excluded. In a later analysis, 450 to 600 highly shared, low-generation-probability nucleotide sequences were removed to address suspected cross-contamination and a sequencing artifact. A later analysis calculated a clonal expansion index for each public chain from normalized within-repertoire ranks of inferred template counts. In a later analysis, generation probabilities were computed using a VDJ recombination model fitted to out-of-frame rearrangements, and the results were checked against IGoR. A later analysis scored TCR-TCR, TCR-HLA and TCR-CMV co-occurrence with hypergeometric tests, applying a repertoire-size bias correction to TCR pairs. False discovery rates were estimated in a later analysis by permuting HLA or CMV assignments 20 times. In a later analysis, co-occurring TCRs were grouped using DBSCAN, and TCRdist sequence similarity was added for clustering within HLA-allele-positive subsets. For co-occurrence clustering, repertoires with fewer than 30,000 or more than 120,000 public chains were excluded, along with roughly 5 repertoires with anomalous nucleotide sharing. TCRdb's version of the immuneACCESS table is confined to in-frame rearrangements and falls short of the full clone set. An unresolved V gene accounts for under half of the shortfall where checked; the remainder is of unknown origin. V, J and clone size were drawn from that table, and D and trimming were deduced from the DNA. For this sample there are approximately 220,000 clones; 76% appear just once. Roughly 0.6% of the sample is in the top ten clones.

These data are taken from a study of cytomegalovirus exposure and HLA in healthy donors (dated by TCRdb to about 2017). Looking at the study overall: An earlier analysis of approximately 640 of the donors reported 250 to 350 Gb of sequence data and around 110 million unique TCR beta sequences from roughly 180 million T cells. The genetic ancestry cluster associated with self-reported Caucasian donors included 81% of the 300 to 400 genotyped donors. High-throughput TCR immunosequencing, statistical association of individual TCRs with disease status, and machine learning were combined to predict cytomegalovirus infection status. The later analysis used no new phenotypic data to find candidate immune exposures, relying instead on TCR beta sequences and their occurrence across donors. HLA typing included class I and class II loci at four-digit resolution. A later analysis re-examined previously published TCR beta repertoires from hundreds of donors and added high-resolution HLA genotyping to investigate patterns of TCR occurrence. Donor age, sex, ethnicity and CMV serostatus were compiled alongside the repertoire data. An early release that covered approximately 600 HLA-typed donors contained around 300 gigabases of sequencing data and 70 million to 100 million unique TCR sequences. Besides the first cohort of roughly 640 subjects, a separate validation cohort made up of 120 different subjects was used. The study aimed to test whether cataloging public T cell receptors could reveal signatures of past pathogen exposure. All discovery cohort repertoires had been generated using a single sequencing platform. The study used immunosequencing to profile the T cell repertoires of several hundred subjects and linked those repertoires to cytomegalovirus serostatus. The number of donors typed differed by locus, with 629-630 for A, B, C, DRB1 and DQB1, 522 for DQA1, 600 to 610 for DPA1, and some 470 for DPB1. In a later genetic analysis, genome-wide SNP genotypes for about 55% of the 666 donors were used, and that subset was treated as a discovery cohort. Because of strong linkage in the cohort, roughly five DR-DQ haplotypes were treated as single units for association and clustering. An earlier analysis of fewer than 700 of the donors applied high-throughput TCR beta sequencing to assess whether each TCR beta V gene segment acted as functional or pseudogenic. Among around 400 genotyped donors of the cohort, an average of about 240,000 unique TCR beta nucleotide sequences was sequenced per donor, of which approximately 18% were non-productive. The full study reports these points: Three of the identified cytomegalovirus-associated TCR beta chains were confirmed in vitro to be specific for cytomegalovirus antigens. The only immune exposure information available for the cohort was CMV serostatus. A total of around 150 TCR beta chains were listed by the study as associated with cytomegalovirus. A further reported finding was that TCR beta sequences accurately predicted the HLA-A and HLA-B alleles for most subjects in the first cohort. A later genetic analysis associated a missense DCLRE1C variant with V-gene and J-gene trimming of TCR beta chains, and an independent cohort replicated the association. The classifier was reported to diagnose cytomegalovirus status with high specificity and sensitivity in both the original and validation cohorts. Presence/absence analyses assumed roughly uniform sequencing depth across donors, an assumption that may not hold. Only TCR beta chains were sequenced in this cohort, and the absence of alpha or paired-chain data limited detectable features. Linkage disequilibrium might explain the correlated functional status among segregating V segments, but an unknown experimental factor could not be ruled out. Strong co-occurrence of HLA alleles, especially DR and DQ, made assigning TCR associations to individual alleles difficult. According to a later analysis, TCR association rates differed among HLA loci, with DRB1 alleles showing the most associated TCRs and HLA-C alleles showing the fewest. The sequencing pipeline was judged likely to have produced a cluster of highly shared sequence variants as a technical artifact. Most CMV-associated TCR beta chains appeared to be HLA-restricted in a later analysis, and the HLA associations seemed to be driven largely by CMV exposure. Because counts were too low, around 17 rarely observed V segments, including chromosome 9 orphons, were left out of the earlier analysis of approximately 500 of the donors. Broadly in line with IMGT annotations, most TCR beta V segments showed up in productive rearrangements about 87% or about 30% of the time in an earlier analysis of approximately 600 of the donors. According to a later genetic analysis, donors in an Asian-associated ancestry cluster had fewer N-insertions in productive TCRs than the approximately 650-donor mean. While some public TCRs were present in many individuals, most TCR sequences turned up only very rarely across donors. Because HLA typing was missing for some donors at each locus, association tests included only the typed subset. It was suggested by the authors that the approach could potentially be generalized to other disease states and immunological phenotypes. A later analysis associated 15,000 to 20,000 TCR beta sequences with specific HLA alleles at a false discovery rate of 0.05. In a later analysis, several top co-occurrence clusters were reported to appear linked to parvovirus B19, influenza, CMV and Epstein-Barr virus. A later analysis found that HLA-associated TCR beta chains were more clonally expanded and had lower generation probabilities than equally common non-associated chains.

The cohort was made up of several hundred healthy bone marrow donors. At the time of sampling, every cohort member was nominally healthy, though immune exposures that went unrecorded were likely present. The donor was CMV seronegative and was included in the group of hundreds of seronegative cohort members. Every donor gave a peripheral blood sample, and the peripheral blood mononuclear cells from that sample were used for TCR beta sequencing. Genomic DNA extraction from the blood cell samples was performed with the Qiagen DNeasy Blood Extraction Kit. The receptor was isolated from a man aged 18 to 35 in good health and CMV-seronegative. The sample consisted of PBMCs.

Here the CDR3 is given as CASSLWGRASYNEQFF. The DNA sequence follows: TGTGCCAGCAGTTTATGGGGGAGGGCCTCCTACAATGAGCAGTTCTTC. Rearrangement joined TRBV27 to TRBJ2-1; TRBD2 fits 7 bases in the junction. Taken from the germline V gene (reference sequence), the CDR1 and CDR2 loops are MNHEY and SMNVEV. The CDR3, from cysteine to phenylalanine, totals 16 residues. Here the CDR3 DNA is all that survives: 48 bases in frame from base 1. V trim: 1 base; J trim: 0 bases; unmatched bases: 3.